Listed below are T cell receptor beta chains from one sample, sequenced in a study of T cell clones after liver transplantation. Only in-frame clones appear in the TCRdb table, and some are missing; sequencing was by immunoSEQ multiplex PCR. There are tens of thousands of clones in the sample; 83% occur only once, and approximately 2.8% lies in the top ten. Material: CD4+ T cells from blood, obtained at the 22-month timepoint. The receptors originated from a human patient who received a liver transplant. Some T cells may be transferred from the graft donor. Each CDR3 is given with its conserved first and last residue. The D gene is left open where the match is weak. Size is stated for part of the rows, as once, few or many counts, or as a class when the clone is expanded.

d_call,cdr3_length,v_call,j_call,clone_size,cdr3_nt,cdr3_aa
.,17,TRBV16,TRBJ1-2,.,TGTGCCAGCAGCAATTTCGGGGTCGTTAGAAAGATCTATGGCTACACCTTC,CASSNFGVVRKIYGYTF
.,18,TRBV11-3,TRBJ1-1,.,TGTGCCAGCAGCTTATTCCCAACCCTTAGGGACACCAACACTGAAGCTTTCTTT,CASSLFPTLRDTNTEAFF
TRBD2,16,TRBV7-9,TRBJ2-3,.,TGTGCCAGCAGCTTAAGACTAGCGGGGGGCCCGGATACGCAGTATTTT,CASSLRLAGGPDTQYF
.,12,TRBV6-1,TRBJ2-5,.,TGTGCCAGCCTCGAAGTCGCGGAGACCCAGTACTTC,CASLEVAETQYF
.,13,TRBV7-2,TRBJ2-1,.,TGTGCCAGCAGCTTATTCGAGGGCGATGAGCAGTTCTTC,CASSLFEGDEQFF
.,13,TRBV7-2,TRBJ1-5,once,TGTGCCAGCAGCTTAGGGGGGGGCCGACCCCAGCATTTT,CASSLGGGRPQHF
.,13,TRBV2,TRBJ2-7,.,TGTGCCAGCAGTCGAGGGGGGTTCTACGAGCAGTACTTC,CASSRGGFYEQYF
.,14,TRBV11-2,TRBJ1-1,.,TGTGCCAGCAGCTTAGATGGGGAGGGAAATGAAGCTTTCTTT,CASSLDGEGNEAFF
.,15,TRBV2,TRBJ2-7,.,TGTGCCAGCGCTAAAGACCTCGATGCAGCCTACGAGCAGTACTTC,CASAKDLDAAYEQYF
.,16,TRBV7-8,TRBJ1-5,.,TGTGCCAGCAGCTTAGTTGCCAGGGGACGAAGACAGCCCCAGCATTTT,CASSLVARGRRQPQHF
TRBD1,14,TRBV7-3,TRBJ1-1,.,TGTGCCAGCAGCTTAACGCCGGGACAGGGTGAAGCTTTCTTT,CASSLTPGQGEAFF
TRBD2,18,TRBV11-2,TRBJ2-3,once,TGTGCCAGCAGACCGGGACTAGCGGGGGGGACTAGCACAGATACGCAGTATTTT,CASRPGLAGGTSTDTQYF
.,18,TRBV6-4,TRBJ1-4,.,TGTGCCAGCAGTCCCTCATCGGGCACTCGGGCGTCTAATGAAAAACTGTTTTTT,CASSPSSGTRASNEKLFF
.,13,TRBV4-2,TRBJ1-3,.,TGTGCCAGCAGCCAGGGGGAAGGAAACACCATATATTTT,CASSQGEGNTIYF
.,14,TRBV11-2,TRBJ2-2,.,TGTGCCAGCAGCTTAGAGCGGGGAATCGGGGAGCTGTTTTTT,CASSLERGIGELFF
.,13,TRBV28,TRBJ2-5,once,TGTGCCAGCAGTCCCGCGGGCCAAGAGACCCAGTACTTC,CASSPAGQETQYF
TRBD1,13,TRBV9,TRBJ1-1,.,TGTGCCAGCAGCGGAGACAGGGACACTGAAGCTTTCTTT,CASSGDRDTEAFF
.,12,TRBV7-2,TRBJ2-3,.,TGTGCCAGCAGCCAGATCACAGATACGCAGTATTTT,CASSQITDTQYF
TRBD2,14,TRBV6-5,TRBJ2-2,few,TGTGCCAGCAGGCGGGGGGCAAGCACCGGGGAGCTGTTTTTT,CASRRGASTGELFF
.,16,TRBV5-6,TRBJ2-7,.,TGTGCCAGCAGCTTGGCCGGGGAGGCCAGTCCTTACGAGCAGTACTTC,CASSLAGEASPYEQYF
.,15,TRBV19,TRBJ1-6,.,TGTGCCACCTCTTCCCCCGGCCCTAGGGGTTCACCCCTCCACTTT,CATSSPGPRGSPLHF
.,13,TRBV9,TRBJ1-1,.,TGTGCCAGCAGTGCAGATCATCAGGGCTCGGCTTTCTTT,CASSADHQGSAFF
.,17,TRBV2,TRBJ2-7,many,TGTGCCAGCAGTGACGCCACGTTCTTAGCCCTCTCCTACGAGCAGTACTTC,CASSDATFLALSYEQYF
TRBD2,13,TRBV7-2,TRBJ2-7,.,TGTGCCATCTCTGCGGGAGGAACCTACGAGCAGTACTTC,CAISAGGTYEQYF
.,15,TRBV27,TRBJ1-3,.,TGTGCCAGCAGACCGGGAACGGGCTCTGGAAACACCATATATTTT,CASRPGTGSGNTIYF
TRBD1,17,TRBV7-2,TRBJ1-2,.,TGTGCCAGCAGCTCCTCCCCGATTCCGGGACAGGTTGCGGGCTACACCTTC,CASSSSPIPGQVAGYTF
.,13,TRBV7-2,TRBJ2-7,.,TGTGCCAGCCGTCAGGTTCCCCGCCACGAGCAGTACTTC,CASRQVPRHEQYF
TRBD1,15,TRBV5-1,TRBJ2-2,once,TGCGCCAGCAGTCCAGGGGGCGCGAACACCGGGGAGCTGTTTTTT,CASSPGGANTGELFF
.,14,TRBV30,TRBJ2-1,.,TGTGCCTGGAGTGGGTCTAGCGTATACAATGAGCAGTTCTTC,CAWSGSSVYNEQFF
.,14,TRBV6-6,TRBJ2-3,.,TGTGCCAGCAGTTTGGACGGTAGCACAGATACGCAGTATTTT,CASSLDGSTDTQYF
TRBD2,15,TRBV30,TRBJ2-7,.,TGTGCCTGGAGTGGAAAGACTAGCGCTGCGGTCGAGCAGTACTTC,CAWSGKTSAAVEQYF
TRBD1,15,TRBV11-2,TRBJ2-2,.,TGTGCCAGCAGCTTAGGGACAGGGTACACCGGGGAGCTGTTTTTT,CASSLGTGYTGELFF
TRBD1,15,TRBV18,TRBJ2-2,.,TGTGCCAGCTCAACGGACAGGGCGGACACCGGGGAGCTGTTTTTT,CASSTDRADTGELFF
TRBD2,15,TRBV14,TRBJ2-2,.,TGTGCCAGCAGCGAAGCGGGAGGATCAACCGGGGAGCTGTTTTTT,CASSEAGGSTGELFF
.,14,TRBV4-1,TRBJ1-4,.,TGCGCCAGCAGGACGGACGGAACTAATGAAAAACTGTTTTTT,CASRTDGTNEKLFF
.,14,TRBV6-5,TRBJ1-1,.,TGTGCCAGCAGTACCCCTTACGGGGGCACTGAAGCTTTCTTT,CASSTPYGGTEAFF
TRBD2,16,TRBV5-6,TRBJ2-1,.,TGTGCCAGCAGCCCCGAGGAGCGGGGATCCTACAATGAGCAGTTCTTC,CASSPEERGSYNEQFF